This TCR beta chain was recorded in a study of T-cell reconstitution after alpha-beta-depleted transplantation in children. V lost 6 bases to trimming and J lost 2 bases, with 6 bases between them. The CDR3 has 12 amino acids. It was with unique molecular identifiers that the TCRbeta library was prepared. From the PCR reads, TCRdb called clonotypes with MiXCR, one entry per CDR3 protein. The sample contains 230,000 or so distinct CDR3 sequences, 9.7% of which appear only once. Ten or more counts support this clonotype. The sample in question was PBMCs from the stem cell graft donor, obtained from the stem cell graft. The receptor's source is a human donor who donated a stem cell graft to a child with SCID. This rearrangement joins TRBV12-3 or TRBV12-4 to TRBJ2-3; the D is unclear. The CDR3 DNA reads TGTGCCAGCAGACAGCACACAGATACGCAGTATTTT. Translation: CASRQHTDTQYF.